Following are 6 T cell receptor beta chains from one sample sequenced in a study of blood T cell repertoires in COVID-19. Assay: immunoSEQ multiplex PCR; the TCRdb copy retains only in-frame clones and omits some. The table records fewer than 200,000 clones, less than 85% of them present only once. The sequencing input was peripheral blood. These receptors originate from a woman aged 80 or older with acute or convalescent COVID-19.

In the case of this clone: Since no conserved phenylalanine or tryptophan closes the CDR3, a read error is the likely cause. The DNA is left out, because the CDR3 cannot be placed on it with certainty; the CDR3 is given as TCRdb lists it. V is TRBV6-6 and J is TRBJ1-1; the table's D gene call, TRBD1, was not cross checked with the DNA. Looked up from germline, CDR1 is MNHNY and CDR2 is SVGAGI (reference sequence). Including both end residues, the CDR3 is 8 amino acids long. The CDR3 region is CASSQHAI.

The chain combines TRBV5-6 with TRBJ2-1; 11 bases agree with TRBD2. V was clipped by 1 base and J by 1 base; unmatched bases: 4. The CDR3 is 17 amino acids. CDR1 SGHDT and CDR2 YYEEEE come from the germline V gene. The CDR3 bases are TGTGCCAGCAGCTTGCCCGGGACTAGCGGATCCTACAATGAGCAGTTCTTC. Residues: CASSLPGTSGSYNEQFF.

The DNA for the CDR3 is TGTGCCAGCAGCCGTACCCAGGAGACCCAGTACTTC. This encodes CASSRTQETQYF. The chain carries TRBV3-1 (or the pseudogene TRBV3-2) and TRBJ2-5, with unresolved D. From germline, CDR1 is LGHDT and CDR2 YNNKEL (reference sequence). This CDR3 is built from 12 residues. Trimming left V 4 bases short and J 5 bases short, with 8 bases between.

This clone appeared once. DNA of the CDR3: TGTGCCAGCTCACCCACGGTTGCGGGACTATACAACGTCCTGACTTTC. It encodes CASSPTVAGLYNVLTF. The chain employs TRBV18 and TRBJ2-6, with 7 bases fitting TRBD2. The germline CDR1 and CDR2 sequences are KGHSH and LQKENI. The CDR3 consists of 16 residues. With V trimmed by 3 bases and J by 9 bases, 11 bases remained unmatched.

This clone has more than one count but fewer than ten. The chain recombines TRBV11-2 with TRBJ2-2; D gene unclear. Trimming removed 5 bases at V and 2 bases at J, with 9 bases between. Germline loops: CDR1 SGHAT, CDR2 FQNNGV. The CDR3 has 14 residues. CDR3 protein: CASSRRGNTGELFF. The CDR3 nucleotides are TGTGCCAGCAGCCGGAGAGGAAACACCGGGGAGCTGTTTTTT.

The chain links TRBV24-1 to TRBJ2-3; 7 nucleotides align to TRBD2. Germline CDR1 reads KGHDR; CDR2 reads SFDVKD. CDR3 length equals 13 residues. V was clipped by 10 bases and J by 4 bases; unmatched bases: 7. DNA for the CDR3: TGTGCCACTGGTGCCGCGGGGGCAGATACGCAGTATTTT. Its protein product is CATGAAGADTQYF.